This is a list of T cell receptor beta chains from one sample in a study of intratumoral heterogeneity in liver cancer. Assay: immunoSEQ multiplex PCR; the TCRdb copy retains only in-frame clones and omits some. The sample has 5,000 to 8,000 clones; over 55% are singletons. Sequenced material: tumor tissue, taken before any cancer treatment. The receptors were gathered from a woman aged 65 to 85 with hepatocellular carcinoma. Each CDR3 is given with its conserved first and last residue. A D gene is named only where the DNA matches it firmly. Clone size is given for some rows only: seen once, a few or many times, or a class if the clone is expanded.

cdr3_aa cdr3_nt d_call j_call cdr3_length v_call clone_size
CASSLAVGVPEAFF TGCGCCAGCAGCTTGGCCGTTGGGGTACCTGAAGCTTTCTTT . TRBJ1-1 14 TRBV5-1 .
CASSYYREDTQYF TGCGCCAGCAGCTATTACAGGGAAGATACGCAGTATTTT . TRBJ2-3 13 TRBV5-1 .
CASSLGRNTEAFF TGTGCCAGCAGCTTAGGCAGGAACACTGAAGCTTTCTTT . TRBJ1-1 13 TRBV7-2 few
CASSSPGTSGRSQYF TGTGCCAGCAGTTCCCCCGGGACTAGCGGGAGGTCGCAGTATTTT TRBD2 TRBJ2-3 15 TRBV27 medium-sized
CASSMGPSSYEQYF TGTGCCAGCAGCATGGGACCGTCCTCCTACGAGCAGTACTTC . TRBJ2-7 14 TRBV11-3 .
CASSLWREAPYNEQFF TGTGCCAGCAGCTTATGGCGGGAGGCCCCCTACAATGAGCAGTTCTTC TRBD2 TRBJ2-1 16 TRBV7-2 few
CASSFSAAVNQPQHF TGTGCCAGCAGCTTCTCGGCGGCAGTCAATCAGCCCCAGCATTTT . TRBJ1-5 15 TRBV7-2 large
CASSLDASGRTDTQYF TGTGCCAGCAGCTTAGATGCTAGCGGGAGAACAGATACGCAGTATTTT TRBD2 TRBJ2-3 16 TRBV7-9 few
CASSPSAGTDTQYF TGCGCCAGCAGCCCCTCGGCCGGCACAGATACGCAGTATTTT . TRBJ2-3 14 TRBV4-1 .
CASSVLAGGFNEQFF TGTGCCAGCAGTGTTTTAGCGGGAGGGTTCAATGAGCAGTTCTTC TRBD2 TRBJ2-1 15 TRBV2 .
CASSPQTDISNSPLHF TGTGCCAGCAGTCCACAGACAGATATTTCGAATTCACCCCTCCACTTT . TRBJ1-6 16 TRBV27 once